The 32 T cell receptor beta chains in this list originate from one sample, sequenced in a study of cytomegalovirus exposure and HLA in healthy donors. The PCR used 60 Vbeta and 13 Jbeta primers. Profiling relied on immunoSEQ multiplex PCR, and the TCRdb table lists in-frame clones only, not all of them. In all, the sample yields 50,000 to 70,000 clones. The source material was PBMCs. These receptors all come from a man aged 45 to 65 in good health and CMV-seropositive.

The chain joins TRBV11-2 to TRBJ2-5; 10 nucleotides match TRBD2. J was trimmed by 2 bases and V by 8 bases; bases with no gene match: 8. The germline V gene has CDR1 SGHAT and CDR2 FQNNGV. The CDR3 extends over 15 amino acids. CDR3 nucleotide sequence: TGTGCCAGCCGCCCCTGGACTAGCGGACAAGAGACCCAGTACTTC. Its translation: CASRPWTSGQETQYF.

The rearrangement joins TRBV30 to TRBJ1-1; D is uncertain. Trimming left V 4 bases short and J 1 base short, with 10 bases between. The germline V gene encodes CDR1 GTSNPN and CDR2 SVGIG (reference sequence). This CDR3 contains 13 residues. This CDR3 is CAWTRRGNTEAFF. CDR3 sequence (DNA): TGTGCCTGGACTCGCCGGGGGAACACTGAAGCTTTCTTT.

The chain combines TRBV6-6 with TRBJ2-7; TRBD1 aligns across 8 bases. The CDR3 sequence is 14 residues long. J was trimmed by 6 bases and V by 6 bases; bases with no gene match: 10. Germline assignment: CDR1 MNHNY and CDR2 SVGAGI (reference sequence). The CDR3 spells CASRSSQGAGEQYF. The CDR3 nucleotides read TGTGCCAGCAGATCGTCGCAGGGGGCTGGCGAGCAGTACTTC.

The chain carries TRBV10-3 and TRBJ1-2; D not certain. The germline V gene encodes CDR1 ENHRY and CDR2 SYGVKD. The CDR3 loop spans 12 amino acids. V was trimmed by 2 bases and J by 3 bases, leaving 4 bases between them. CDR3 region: CAISEQDYGYTF. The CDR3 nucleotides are TGTGCCATCAGTGAGCAGGACTATGGCTACACCTTC.

The CDR3 spells CASSEPTGPGGSYEQYF. CDR3 DNA: TGTGCCAGCAGTGAACCTACGGGTCCTGGGGGGTCCTACGAGCAGTACTTC. The chain employs TRBV6-1 and TRBJ2-7; D possibly corresponds to TRBD2 (6 bases). The ends were cut back, 2 bases at V and 1 base at J, with 18 bases in the middle. Germline V CDR1 and CDR2: MNHNS, SASEGT. The CDR3 is made up of 17 amino acids.

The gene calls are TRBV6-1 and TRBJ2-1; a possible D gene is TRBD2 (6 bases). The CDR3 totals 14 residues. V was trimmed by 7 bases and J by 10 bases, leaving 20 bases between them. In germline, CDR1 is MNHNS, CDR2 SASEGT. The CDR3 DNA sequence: TGTGCCAGCATGAGCCGGGACTTCTTTGGGGAGCAGTTCTTC. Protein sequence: CASMSRDFFGEQFF.

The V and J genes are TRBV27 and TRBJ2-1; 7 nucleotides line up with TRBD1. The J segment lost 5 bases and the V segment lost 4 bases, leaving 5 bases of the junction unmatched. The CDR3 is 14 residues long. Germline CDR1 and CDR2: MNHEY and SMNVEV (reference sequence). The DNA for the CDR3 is TGTGCCAGCAGTTCACGAGGGACAGACAATGAGCAGTTCTTC. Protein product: CASSSRGTDNEQFF.

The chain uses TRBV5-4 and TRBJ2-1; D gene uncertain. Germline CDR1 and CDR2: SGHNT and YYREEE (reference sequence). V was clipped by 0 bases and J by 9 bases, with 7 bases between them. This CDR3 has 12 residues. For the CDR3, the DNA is TGTGCCAGCAGCTTGGAGGAGAGTGAGCAGTTCTTC. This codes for CASSLEESEQFF.

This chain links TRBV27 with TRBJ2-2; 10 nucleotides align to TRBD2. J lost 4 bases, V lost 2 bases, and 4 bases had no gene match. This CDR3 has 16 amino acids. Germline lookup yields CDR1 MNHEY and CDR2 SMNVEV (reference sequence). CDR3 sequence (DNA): TGTGCCAGCAGTTTAAGCGGGAGGGAGGGCACCGGGGAGCTGTTTTTT. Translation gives CASSLSGREGTGELFF.

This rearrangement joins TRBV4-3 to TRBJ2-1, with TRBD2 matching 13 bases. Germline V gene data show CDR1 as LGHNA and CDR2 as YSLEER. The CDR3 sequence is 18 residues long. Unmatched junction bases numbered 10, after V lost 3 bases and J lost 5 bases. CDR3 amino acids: CASSQDRTSGRDNNEQFF. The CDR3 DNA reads TGCGCCAGCAGCCAGGATCGGACTAGCGGGAGAGATAACAATGAGCAGTTCTTC.

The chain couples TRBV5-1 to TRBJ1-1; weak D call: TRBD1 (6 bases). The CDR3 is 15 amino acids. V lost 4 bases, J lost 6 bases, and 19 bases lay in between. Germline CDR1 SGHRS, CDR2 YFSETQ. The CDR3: CASSPPSGGQAEAFF. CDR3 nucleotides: TGCGCCAGCAGCCCCCCTAGCGGGGGGCAAGCTGAAGCTTTCTTT.

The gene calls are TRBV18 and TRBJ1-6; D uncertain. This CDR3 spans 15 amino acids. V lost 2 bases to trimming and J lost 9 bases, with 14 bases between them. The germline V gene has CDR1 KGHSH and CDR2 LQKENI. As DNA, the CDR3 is TGTGCCAGCTCACCAGGGGAGACCTCAGGTTCACCCCTCCACTTT. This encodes CASSPGETSGSPLHF.

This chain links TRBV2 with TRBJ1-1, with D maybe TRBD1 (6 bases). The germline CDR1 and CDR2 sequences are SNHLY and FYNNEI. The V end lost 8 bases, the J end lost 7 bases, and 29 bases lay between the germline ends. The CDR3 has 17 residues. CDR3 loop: CASLPHRDVTWAGEAFF. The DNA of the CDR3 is TGTGCCAGCCTCCCGCACAGGGACGTGACTTGGGCGGGTGAAGCTTTCTTT.

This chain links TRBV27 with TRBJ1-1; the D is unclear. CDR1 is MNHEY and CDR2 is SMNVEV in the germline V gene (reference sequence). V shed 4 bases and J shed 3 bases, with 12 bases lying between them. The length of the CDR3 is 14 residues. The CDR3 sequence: CASSSLASHTEAFF. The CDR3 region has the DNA TGTGCCAGCAGTTCTCTGGCTTCCCACACTGAAGCTTTCTTT.

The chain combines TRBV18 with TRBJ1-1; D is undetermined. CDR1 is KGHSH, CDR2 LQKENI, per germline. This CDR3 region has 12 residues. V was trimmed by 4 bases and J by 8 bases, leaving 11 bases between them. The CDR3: CASSQQSFEAFF. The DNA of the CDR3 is TGTGCCAGCTCACAACAGAGCTTCGAAGCTTTCTTT.

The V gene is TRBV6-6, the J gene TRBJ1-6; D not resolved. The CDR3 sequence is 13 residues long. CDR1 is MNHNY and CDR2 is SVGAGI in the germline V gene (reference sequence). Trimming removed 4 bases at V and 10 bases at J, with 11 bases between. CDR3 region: CASSSGLRSPLHF. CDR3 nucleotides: TGTGCCAGCAGTTCAGGCCTTAGATCACCCCTCCACTTT.

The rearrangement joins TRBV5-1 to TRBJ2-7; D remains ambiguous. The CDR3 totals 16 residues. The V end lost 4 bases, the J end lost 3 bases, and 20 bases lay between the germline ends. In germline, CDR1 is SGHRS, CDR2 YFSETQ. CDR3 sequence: CASSPPAAREVYEQYF. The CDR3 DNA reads TGCGCCAGCAGCCCCCCGGCCGCGCGAGAGGTCTACGAGCAGTACTTC.

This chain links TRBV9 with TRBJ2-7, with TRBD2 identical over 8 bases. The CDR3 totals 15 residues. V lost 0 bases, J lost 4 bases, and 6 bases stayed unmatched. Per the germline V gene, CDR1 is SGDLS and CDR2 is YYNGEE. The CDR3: CASSVGGGSGYEQYF. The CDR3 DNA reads TGTGCCAGCAGCGTAGGCGGGGGGTCGGGGTACGAGCAGTACTTC.

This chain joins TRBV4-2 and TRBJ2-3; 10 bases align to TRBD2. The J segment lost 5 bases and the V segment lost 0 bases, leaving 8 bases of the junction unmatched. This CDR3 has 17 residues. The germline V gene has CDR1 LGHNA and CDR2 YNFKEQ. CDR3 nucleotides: TGTGCCAGCAGCCAAGATCTGGCTAGCGGGAGTAGAGATACGCAGTATTTT. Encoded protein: CASSQDLASGSRDTQYF.

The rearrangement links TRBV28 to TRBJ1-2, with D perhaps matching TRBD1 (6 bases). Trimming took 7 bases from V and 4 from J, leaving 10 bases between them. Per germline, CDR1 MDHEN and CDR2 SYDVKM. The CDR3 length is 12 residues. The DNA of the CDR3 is TGTGCCAGCAACACAGGGACCTATGGCTACACCTTC. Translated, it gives CASNTGTYGYTF.

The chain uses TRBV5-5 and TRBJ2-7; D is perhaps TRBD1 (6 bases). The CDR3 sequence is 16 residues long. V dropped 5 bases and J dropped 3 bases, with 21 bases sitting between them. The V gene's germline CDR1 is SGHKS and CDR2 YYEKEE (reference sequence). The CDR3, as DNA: TGTGCCAGCAGGAAAGGTCCTCCGGACAGAAACTACGAGCAGTACTTC. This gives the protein CASRKGPPDRNYEQYF. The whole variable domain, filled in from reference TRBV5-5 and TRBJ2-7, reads DAGVTQSPTHLIKTRGQQVTLRCSPISGHKSVSWYQQVLGQGPQFIFQYYEKEERGRGNFPDRFSARQFPNYSSELNVNALLLGDSALYLCASRKGPPDRNYEQYFGPGTRLTVT.

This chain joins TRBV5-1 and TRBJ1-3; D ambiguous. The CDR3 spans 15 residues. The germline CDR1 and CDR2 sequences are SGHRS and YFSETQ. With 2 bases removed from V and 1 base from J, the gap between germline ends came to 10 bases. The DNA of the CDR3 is TGCGCCAGCAGCTTAATTGGCTCGTCTGGAAACACCATATATTTT. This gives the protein CASSLIGSSGNTIYF.

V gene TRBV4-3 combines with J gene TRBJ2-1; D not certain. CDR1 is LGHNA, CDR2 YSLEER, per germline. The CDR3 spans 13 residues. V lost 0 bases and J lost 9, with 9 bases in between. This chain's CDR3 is CASSQDKAGEQFF. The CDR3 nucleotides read TGCGCCAGCAGCCAAGATAAAGCAGGTGAGCAGTTCTTC.

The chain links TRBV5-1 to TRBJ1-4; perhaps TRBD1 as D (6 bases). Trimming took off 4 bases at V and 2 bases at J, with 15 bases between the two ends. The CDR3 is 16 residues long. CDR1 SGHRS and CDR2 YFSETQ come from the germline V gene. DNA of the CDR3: TGCGCCAGCAGCCCTAGACAGGTTTTGACTAATGAAAAACTGTTTTTT. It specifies CASSPRQVLTNEKLFF.

CDR3 amino acids: CASSQENAGQYNEQFF. CDR3 nucleotide sequence: TGTGCCAGCAGCCAAGAGAATGCGGGACAGTACAATGAGCAGTTCTTC. The rearrangement uses TRBV4-2 and TRBJ2-1; D perhaps matches TRBD1 (7 bases). The CDR3 is 16 amino acids. Germline lookup yields CDR1 LGHNA and CDR2 YNFKEQ. V was clipped by 0 bases and J by 4 bases, with 13 bases between them.

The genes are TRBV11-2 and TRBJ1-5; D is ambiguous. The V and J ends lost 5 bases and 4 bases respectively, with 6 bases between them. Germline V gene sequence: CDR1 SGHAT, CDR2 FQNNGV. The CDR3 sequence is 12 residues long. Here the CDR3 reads CASSGNNQPQHF. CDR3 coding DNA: TGTGCCAGCAGCGGCAATAATCAGCCCCAGCATTTT.

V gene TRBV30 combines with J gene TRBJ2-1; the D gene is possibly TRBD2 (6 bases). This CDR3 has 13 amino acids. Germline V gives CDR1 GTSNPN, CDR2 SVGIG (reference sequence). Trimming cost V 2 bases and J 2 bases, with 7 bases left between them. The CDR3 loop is CAWSRGTYNEQFF. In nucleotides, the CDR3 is TGTGCCTGGAGTCGGGGGACCTACAATGAGCAGTTCTTC.

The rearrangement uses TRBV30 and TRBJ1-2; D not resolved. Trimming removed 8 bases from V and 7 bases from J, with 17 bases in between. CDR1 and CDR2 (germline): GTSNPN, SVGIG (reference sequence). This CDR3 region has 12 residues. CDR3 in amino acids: CAGSSGSGGYTF. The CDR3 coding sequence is TGTGCCGGTAGTTCAGGAAGTGGTGGCTACACCTTC.

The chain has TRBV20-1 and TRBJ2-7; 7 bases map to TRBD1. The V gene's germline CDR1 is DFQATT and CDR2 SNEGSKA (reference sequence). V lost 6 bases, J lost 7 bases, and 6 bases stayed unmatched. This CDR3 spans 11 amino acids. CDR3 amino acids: CSATGQREQYF. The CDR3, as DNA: TGCAGTGCGACGGGACAGAGAGAGCAGTACTTC.

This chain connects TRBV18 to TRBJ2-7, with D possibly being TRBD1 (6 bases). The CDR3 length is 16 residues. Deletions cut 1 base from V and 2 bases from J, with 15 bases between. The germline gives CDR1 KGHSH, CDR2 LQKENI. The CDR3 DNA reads TGTGCCAGCTCACCACGTGACAGGTCAGACACCTACGAGCAGTACTTC. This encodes CASSPRDRSDTYEQYF.

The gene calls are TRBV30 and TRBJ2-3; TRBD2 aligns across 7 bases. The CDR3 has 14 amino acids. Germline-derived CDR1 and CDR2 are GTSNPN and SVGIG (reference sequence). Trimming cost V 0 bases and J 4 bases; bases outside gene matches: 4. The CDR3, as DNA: TGTGCCTGGAGTGTTATGGCGGGGGCAGATACGCAGTATTTT. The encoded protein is CAWSVMAGADTQYF.

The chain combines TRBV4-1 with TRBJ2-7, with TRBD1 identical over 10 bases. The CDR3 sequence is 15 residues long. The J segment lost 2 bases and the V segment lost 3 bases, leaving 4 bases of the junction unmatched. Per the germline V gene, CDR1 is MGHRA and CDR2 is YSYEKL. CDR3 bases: TGCGCCAGCAGCCAGTCCGGGACAGGGGCCTACGAGCAGTACTTC. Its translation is CASSQSGTGAYEQYF.